This paragraph reports one TCR beta chain. The antigen remains undetermined. This sample stems from a study of shared clonotypes between healthy human individuals. Study results and caveats: What limited the represented genetic and exposure-history diversity was the small number of donors.

Trimming removed 3 bases at V and 7 bases at J, with 15 bases between. The CDR3 totals 14 residues. Germline V CDR1 and CDR2: LNHDA, SQIVND (reference sequence). The assay was immunoSEQ multiplex PCR, and TCRdb's table has in-frame clones only and misses some. The table has 650,000 to 750,000 clones, about three quarters seen once. The chain combines TRBV19 with TRBJ2-5; D perhaps matches TRBD1 (6 bases). The source is a woman between 25 and 40 years old in good health. The specimen was memory CD4+ T cells sorted from blood. Subset given: CD45RA-negative fraction. The CDR3 DNA reads TGTGCCAGTAGTATTGTTTCAGGGGTTGCGACCCAGTACTTC. Translated: CASSIVSGVATQYF.